This T cell receptor beta chain was recovered during a study of blood T cell repertoires in COVID-19. The overall study: COVID-19 samples collected from the United States, Italy and Spain covered acute and convalescent phases. PBMCs, B-cell-depleted T cells, or T cells provided the cDNA or gDNA that made up the material.

In the original analysis: For nucleated cells, counts were estimated from reference gene primer amplification. The assay was immunoSEQ multiplex PCR, and TCRdb's table has in-frame clones only and misses some. V, J and clone size derive from that table, while D and trimming were established from the DNA sequence. The table lists 200,000 or so clones, around 80% of them singletons, with around 5.8% in the top ten. CDR1 and CDR2 from the germline V gene are MDHEN and SYDVKM. The CDR3 contains 14 residues. V was trimmed by 8 bases and J by 4 bases, leaving 17 bases between them. Sequencing was done on a sample of peripheral blood. The chain joins TRBV28 to TRBJ1-2, with D possibly being TRBD1 (6 bases). The clonotype originates from a woman between 70 and 85 years old with acute or convalescent COVID-19. CDR3 in amino acids: CASADPDSSYGYTF. The CDR3 bases are TGTGCCAGCGCCGACCCGGACAGCAGCTATGGCTACACCTTC.